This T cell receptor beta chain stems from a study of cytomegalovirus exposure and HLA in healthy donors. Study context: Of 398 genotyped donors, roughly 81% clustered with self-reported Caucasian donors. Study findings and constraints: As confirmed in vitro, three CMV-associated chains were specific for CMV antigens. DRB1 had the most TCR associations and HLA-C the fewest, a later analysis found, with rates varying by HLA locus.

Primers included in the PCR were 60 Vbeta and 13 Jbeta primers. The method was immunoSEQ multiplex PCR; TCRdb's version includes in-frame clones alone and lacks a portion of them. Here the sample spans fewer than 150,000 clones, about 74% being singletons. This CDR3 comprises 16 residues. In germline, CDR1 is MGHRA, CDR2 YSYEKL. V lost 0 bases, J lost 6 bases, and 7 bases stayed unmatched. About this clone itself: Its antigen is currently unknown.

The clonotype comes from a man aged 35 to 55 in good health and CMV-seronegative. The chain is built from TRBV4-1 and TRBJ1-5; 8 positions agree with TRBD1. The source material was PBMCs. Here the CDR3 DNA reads TGCGCCAGCAGCCAAGATTGGGCAGGGGGCGGTCAGCCCCAGCATTTT. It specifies CASSQDWAGGGQPQHF.